This T cell receptor beta chain is from a study of T cell clonality in common variable immunodeficiency. Both groups were predominantly of Caucasian heritage. This clone was seen more than once but under ten times. The target antigen is unknown. The read terminates 3 residues ahead of where the CDR3 ends, so the germline J gene completes it. Study-level results: T cell subpopulation sequencing would be needed to explain CVID clonality. Common variable immunodeficiency TCR beta sequences reportedly had fewer deletions and N-nucleotide insertions.

Germline values: CDR1 SGHRS, CDR2 YFSETQ. With 4 bases clipped from V and 1 base from J, the junction kept 4 bases outside the gene matches. This CDR3 spans 15 amino acids. The protocol was immunoSEQ multiplex PCR, while the TCRdb copy is restricted to in-frame clones and leaves out a portion. The sample is made up of about 25,000 clones, none counted only once. The source material was peripheral blood mononuclear cells. The sequence came from a human donor with common variable immunodeficiency. The chain is built from TRBV5-1 and TRBJ2-5; TRBD2 matches at 10 bases. CDR3 in amino acids: CASSAGLARQETQYF. The CDR3 DNA, read in part, is TGCGCCAGCAGCGCGGGACTAGCGCGCCAAGAGACC. Drawing the rest from reference TRBV5-1 and TRBJ2-5, the complete variable domain is KAGVTQTPRYLIKTRGQQVTLSCSPISGHRSVSWYQQTPGQGLQFLFEYFSETQRNKGNFPGRFSGRQFSNSRSEMNVSTLELGDSALYLCASSAGLARQETQYFGPGTRLLVL.